What follows describes a single T cell receptor (beta chain). The table came from immunoSEQ multiplex PCR; TCRdb's copy has only in-frame clones and leaves some out. This sample has about 520,000 clones; approximately 85% occur once, and the top ten carry roughly 3.2%. The source of the sample is a study of blood T cell repertoires in COVID-19. Looking at the study overall: Samples came from the United States, Italy and Spain, spanning acute and convalescent COVID-19. T cells, B-cell-depleted T cells, or PBMCs supplied cDNA or gDNA.

Trimming cost V 6 bases and J 9 bases, with 15 bases left between them. The CDR3 sequence is 13 residues long. CDR1 is MNHEY, CDR2 SVGEGT, per germline. The origin of this receptor is a human donor in a cohort sampled during active COVID-19. What was sequenced was peripheral blood. The chain recombines TRBV6-2 or TRBV6-3 with TRBJ1-5, with no clear D. CDR3 sequence reads: CASSDNLRPPQHF. CDR3 DNA: TGTGCCAGCAGCGACAACCTGCGTCCGCCCCAGCATTTT.